These 4 T cell receptor beta chains were all obtained from the same sample, sequenced in a study of beta chain features in type 1 diabetes. All of the isolated RNA was reverse transcribed, so expressed TCRB transcripts were sequenced. Libraries were prepared by immunoSEQ multiplex PCR; TCRdb keeps only in-frame clonotypes and omits some of them. The sample has more than 300,000 clones; roughly 16% are singletons. The source material was naive CD4+ T cells from blood. These receptors all stem from a woman younger than 30 in good health.

The chain is built from TRBV6-5 and TRBJ1-1; 7 nucleotides line up with TRBD1. The CDR3 is 12 amino acids. Germline CDR1 MNHEY, CDR2 SVGAGI. V dropped 5 bases and J dropped 9; count of bases not matched to a gene: 6. The DNA for the CDR3 is TGTGCCAGCAGTAAGCCGACAGGGCAAGCTTTCTTT. Its protein is CASSKPTGQAFF.

This clone was detected a few times. V is TRBV5-1 and J is TRBJ2-1; 9 bases match TRBD2. The ends lost 4 bases at V and 2 bases at J; junction bases unmatched: 10. Germline V CDR1 and CDR2: SGHRS, YFSETQ. The CDR3 loop spans 17 amino acids. The CDR3 is CASSLESSGSAYNEQFF. Written as DNA, the CDR3 is TGCGCCAGCAGCCTAGAAAGTAGCGGGAGCGCCTACAATGAGCAGTTCTTC.

A few counts support this clone. V is TRBV15 and J is TRBJ2-1; the D is unclear. Trimming removed 0 bases from V and 7 bases from J, with 16 bases in between. Germline CDR1 and CDR2: LNHNV and YYDKDF (reference sequence). There are 16 residues in the CDR3. The CDR3 sequence: CATSREGRPGLNEQFF. CDR3 bases: TGTGCCACCAGCAGAGAAGGCAGGCCTGGGTTGAATGAGCAGTTCTTC.

The J gene is TRBJ2-1, the V gene TRBV28; D ambiguous. V was pared by 5 bases and J by 0 bases, with 5 bases between. The CDR3 has 13 residues. CDR1 is MDHEN and CDR2 is SYDVKM in the germline V gene. The CDR3 DNA follows: TGTGCCAGCAGTGATAGCTCCTACAATGAGCAGTTCTTC. Its protein product is CASSDSSYNEQFF.